This T cell receptor (delta chain) was retrieved from a study of gamma-delta T cells after stem cell transplantation. The ends lost 3 bases at V and 2 bases at J; junction bases unmatched: 10. CDR1 is GEAIGNYY and CDR2 is EKD in the germline V gene. CDR3 length: 16 amino acids. TCRdb re-called the RT-PCR reads via CATT. The sample has 1,500 to 2,000 delta-chain clones, roughly 4% seen once. This clone has more than one count but fewer than ten. The V call is TRDV2, the J call TRDJ1; 8 positions agree with TRDD3. The sample consisted of gamma-delta T cells. The receptor was derived from a human donor. It is not recorded whose cells these are; they may come from a transplant donor. Written as DNA, the CDR3 is TGTGCCTGTGACGCCCTACTGGGGGCCCCAACCGATAAACTCATCTTT. Amino acids: CACDALLGAPTDKLIF.